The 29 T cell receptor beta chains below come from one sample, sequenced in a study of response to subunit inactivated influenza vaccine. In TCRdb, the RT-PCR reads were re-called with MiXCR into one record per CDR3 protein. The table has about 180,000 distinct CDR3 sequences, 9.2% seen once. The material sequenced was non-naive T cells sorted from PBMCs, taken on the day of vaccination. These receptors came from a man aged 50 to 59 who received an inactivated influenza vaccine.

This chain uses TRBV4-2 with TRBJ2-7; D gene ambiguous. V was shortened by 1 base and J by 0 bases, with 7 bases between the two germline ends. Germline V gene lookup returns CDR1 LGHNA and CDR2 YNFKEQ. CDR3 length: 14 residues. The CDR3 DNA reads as TGTGCCAGCAGCCAAGGTGTCTACTCCTACGAGCAGTACTTC. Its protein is CASSQGVYSYEQYF.

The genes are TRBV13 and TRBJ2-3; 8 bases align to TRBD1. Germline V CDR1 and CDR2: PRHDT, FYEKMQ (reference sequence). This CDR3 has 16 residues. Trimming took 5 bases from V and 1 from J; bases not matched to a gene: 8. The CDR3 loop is CASSKATGVRTDTQYF. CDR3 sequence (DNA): TGTGCCAGCAGCAAGGCGACAGGGGTGCGCACAGATACGCAGTATTTT.

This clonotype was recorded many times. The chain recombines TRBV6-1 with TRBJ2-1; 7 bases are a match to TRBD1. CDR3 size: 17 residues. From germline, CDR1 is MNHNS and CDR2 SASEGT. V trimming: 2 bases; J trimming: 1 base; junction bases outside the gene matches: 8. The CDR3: CASSESRPGGSYNEQFF. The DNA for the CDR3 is TGTGCCAGCAGTGAATCTCGACCAGGGGGATCCTACAATGAGCAGTTCTTC.

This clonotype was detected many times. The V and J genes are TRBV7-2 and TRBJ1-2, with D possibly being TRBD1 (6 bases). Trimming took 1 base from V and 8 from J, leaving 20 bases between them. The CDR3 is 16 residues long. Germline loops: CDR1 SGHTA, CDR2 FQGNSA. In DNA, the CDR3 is TGTGCCAGCAGCTTAGGGTCTAGGCAGGGGATTAGAGGCTACACCTTC. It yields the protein CASSLGSRQGIRGYTF.

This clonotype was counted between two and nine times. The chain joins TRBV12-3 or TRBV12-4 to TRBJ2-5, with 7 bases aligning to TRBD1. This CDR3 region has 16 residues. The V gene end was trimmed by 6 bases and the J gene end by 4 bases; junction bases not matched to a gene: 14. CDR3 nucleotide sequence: TGTGCCAGCAGCATAGACAGGGTAGGGGGTCGAGAGACCCAGTACTTC. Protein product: CASSIDRVGGRETQYF.

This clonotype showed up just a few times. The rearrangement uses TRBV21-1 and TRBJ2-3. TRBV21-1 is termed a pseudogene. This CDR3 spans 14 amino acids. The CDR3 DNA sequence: TGTGCCAGCAGCAAAGTTCGCGACACAGATACGCAGTATTTT. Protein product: CASSKVRDTDTQYF.

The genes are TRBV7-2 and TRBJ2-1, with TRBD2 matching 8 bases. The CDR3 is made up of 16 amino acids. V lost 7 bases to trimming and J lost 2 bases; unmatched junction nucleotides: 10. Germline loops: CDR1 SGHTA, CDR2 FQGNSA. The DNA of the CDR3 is TGTGCCAGCACCCCAGAGTCGGGAGGGCCCTACAATGAGCAGTTCTTC. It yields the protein CASTPESGGPYNEQFF. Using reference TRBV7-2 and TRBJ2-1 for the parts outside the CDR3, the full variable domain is GAGVSQSPSNKVTEKGKDVELRCDPISGHTALYWYRQSLGQGLEFLIYFQGNSAPDKSGLPSDRFSAERTGGSVSTLTIQRTQQEDSAVYLCASTPESGGPYNEQFFGPGTRLTVL.

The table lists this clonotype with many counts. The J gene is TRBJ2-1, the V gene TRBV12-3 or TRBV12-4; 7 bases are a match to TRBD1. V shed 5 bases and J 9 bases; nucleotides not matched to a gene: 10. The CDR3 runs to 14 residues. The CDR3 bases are TGTGCCAGCAGTCCCCTCCGGGACAGCGCTGAGCAGTTCTTC. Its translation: CASSPLRDSAEQFF.

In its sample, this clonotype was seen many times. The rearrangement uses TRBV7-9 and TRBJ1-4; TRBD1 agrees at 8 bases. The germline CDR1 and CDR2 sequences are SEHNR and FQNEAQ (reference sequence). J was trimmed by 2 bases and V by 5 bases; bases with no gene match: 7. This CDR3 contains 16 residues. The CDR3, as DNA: TGTGCCAGCAGCGTCGGACAGGGATCGACTAATGAAAAACTGTTTTTT. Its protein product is CASSVGQGSTNEKLFF.

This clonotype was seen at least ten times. The CDR3 spells CASSSVGLAGEQFF. The CDR3 DNA follows: TGTGCCAGCAGTTCAGTCGGCCTAGCGGGAGAGCAGTTCTTC. The chain has TRBV12-3 or TRBV12-4 and TRBJ2-1, with 9 bases lining up with TRBD2. The CDR3 length is 14 residues. After removal of 4 bases from V and 10 bases from J, the junction contained 8 bases not matched to a gene.

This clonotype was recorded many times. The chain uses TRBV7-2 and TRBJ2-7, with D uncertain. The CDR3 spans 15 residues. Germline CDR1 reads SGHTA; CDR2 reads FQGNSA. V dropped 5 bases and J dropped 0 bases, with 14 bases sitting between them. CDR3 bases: TGTGCCAGCAGCCTACCCTTATATAGCTCCTACGAGCAGTACTTC. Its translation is CASSLPLYSSYEQYF.

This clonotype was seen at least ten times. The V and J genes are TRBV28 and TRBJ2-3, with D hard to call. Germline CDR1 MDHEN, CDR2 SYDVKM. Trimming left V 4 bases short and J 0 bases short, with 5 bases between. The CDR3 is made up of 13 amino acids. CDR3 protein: CASSYGSTDTQYF. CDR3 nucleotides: TGTGCCAGCAGTTACGGGAGCACAGATACGCAGTATTTT.

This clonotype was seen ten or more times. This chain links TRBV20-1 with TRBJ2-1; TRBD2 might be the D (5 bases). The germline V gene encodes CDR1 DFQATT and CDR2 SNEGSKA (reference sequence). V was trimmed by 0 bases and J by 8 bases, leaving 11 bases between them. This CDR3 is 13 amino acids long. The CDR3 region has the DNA TGCAGTGCTAGAGACCTACTAGGTTATGAGCAGTTCTTC. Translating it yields CSARDLLGYEQFF.

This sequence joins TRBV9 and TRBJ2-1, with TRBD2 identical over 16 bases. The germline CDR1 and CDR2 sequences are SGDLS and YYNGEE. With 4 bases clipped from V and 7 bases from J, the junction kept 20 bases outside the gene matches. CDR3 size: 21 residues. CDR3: CASSPRPTGLAGGPQKNEQFF. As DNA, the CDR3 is TGTGCCAGCAGCCCGAGACCAACGGGACTAGCGGGAGGGCCTCAGAAGAATGAGCAGTTCTTC.

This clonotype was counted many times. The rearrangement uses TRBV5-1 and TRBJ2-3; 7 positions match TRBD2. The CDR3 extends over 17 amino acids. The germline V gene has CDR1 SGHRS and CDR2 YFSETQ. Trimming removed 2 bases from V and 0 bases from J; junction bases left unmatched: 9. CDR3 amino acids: CASSLGFFSGSTDTQYF. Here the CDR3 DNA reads TGCGCCAGCAGCTTAGGTTTCTTTAGCGGGAGCACAGATACGCAGTATTTT. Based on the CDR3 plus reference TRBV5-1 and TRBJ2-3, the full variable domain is KAGVTQTPRYLIKTRGQQVTLSCSPISGHRSVSWYQQTPGQGLQFLFEYFSETQRNKGNFPGRFSGRQFSNSRSEMNVSTLELGDSALYLCASSLGFFSGSTDTQYFGPGTRLTVL.

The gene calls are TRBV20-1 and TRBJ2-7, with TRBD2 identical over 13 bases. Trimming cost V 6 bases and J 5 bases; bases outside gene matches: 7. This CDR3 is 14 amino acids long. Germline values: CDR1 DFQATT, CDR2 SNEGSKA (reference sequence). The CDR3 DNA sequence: TGCAGTGCCACGACCGGGACTAGCGGGAACGAGCAGTACTTC. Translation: CSATTGTSGNEQYF.

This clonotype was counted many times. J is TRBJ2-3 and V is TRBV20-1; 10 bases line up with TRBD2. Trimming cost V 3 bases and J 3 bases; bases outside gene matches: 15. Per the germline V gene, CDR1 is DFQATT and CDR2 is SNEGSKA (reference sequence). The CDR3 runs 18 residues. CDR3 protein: CSASRPSGGQLGTDTQYF. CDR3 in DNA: TGCAGTGCTAGCCGCCCTAGCGGGGGCCAACTTGGAACAGATACGCAGTATTTT.

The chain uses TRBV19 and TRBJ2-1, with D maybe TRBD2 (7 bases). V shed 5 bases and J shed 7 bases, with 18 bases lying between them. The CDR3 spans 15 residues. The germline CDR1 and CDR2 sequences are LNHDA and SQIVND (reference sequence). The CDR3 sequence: CASSSNKGGANEQFF. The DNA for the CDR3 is TGTGCCAGTAGTTCCAACAAGGGGGGGGCTAATGAGCAGTTCTTC.

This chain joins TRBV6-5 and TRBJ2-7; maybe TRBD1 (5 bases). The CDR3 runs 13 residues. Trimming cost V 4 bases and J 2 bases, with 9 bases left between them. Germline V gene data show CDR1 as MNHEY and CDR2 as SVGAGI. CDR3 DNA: TGTGCCAGCAGTTTAGACAGCACCTACGAGCAGTACTTC. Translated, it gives CASSLDSTYEQYF.

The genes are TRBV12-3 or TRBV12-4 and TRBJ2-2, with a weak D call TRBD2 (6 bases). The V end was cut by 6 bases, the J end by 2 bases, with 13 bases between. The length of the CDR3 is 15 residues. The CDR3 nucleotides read TGTGCCAGCAGAACGACTAGTGGTAACACCGGGGAGCTGTTTTTT. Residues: CASRTTSGNTGELFF.

Written as DNA, the CDR3 is TGCAGTGCTAGAGATAAAGTGGGGGGGAACAAAAACATTCAGTACTTC. Protein sequence: CSARDKVGGNKNIQYF. This rearrangement joins TRBV20-1 to TRBJ2-4; 7 bases line up with TRBD2. The CDR3 consists of 16 residues. The trim removed 0 bases at V and 3 bases at J, leaving 8 bases unmatched. CDR1 DFQATT and CDR2 SNEGSKA come from the germline V gene (reference sequence).

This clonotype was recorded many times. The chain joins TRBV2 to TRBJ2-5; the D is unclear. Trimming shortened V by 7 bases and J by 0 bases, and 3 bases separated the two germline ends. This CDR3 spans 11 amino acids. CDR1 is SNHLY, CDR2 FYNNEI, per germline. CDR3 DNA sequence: TGTGCCAGCAAATACCAAGAGACCCAGTACTTC. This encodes CASKYQETQYF.

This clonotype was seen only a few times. DNA for the CDR3: TGCAGTGCTAGAGAGGGTGGTAGCATGGAGACCCAGTACTTC. Translation: CSAREGGSMETQYF. This chain connects TRBV20-1 to TRBJ2-5; D gene unclear. This CDR3 region has 14 residues. Germline CDR1 and CDR2: DFQATT and SNEGSKA (reference sequence). Trimming removed 0 bases from V and 5 bases from J, with 13 bases in between.

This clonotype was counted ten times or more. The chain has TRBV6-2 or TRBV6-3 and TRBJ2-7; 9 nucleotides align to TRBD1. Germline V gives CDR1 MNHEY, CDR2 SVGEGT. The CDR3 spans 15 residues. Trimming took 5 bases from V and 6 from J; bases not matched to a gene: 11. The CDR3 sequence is CASSPPGQGPGEQYF. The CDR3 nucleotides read TGTGCCAGCAGTCCCCCGGGACAGGGTCCGGGCGAGCAGTACTTC.

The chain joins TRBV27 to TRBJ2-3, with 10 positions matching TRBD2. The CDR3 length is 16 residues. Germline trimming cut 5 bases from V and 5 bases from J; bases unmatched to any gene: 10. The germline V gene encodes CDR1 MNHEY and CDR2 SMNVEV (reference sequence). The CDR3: CASSRSGRASQDTQYF. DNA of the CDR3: TGTGCCAGCAGTCGAAGCGGGAGGGCCAGTCAAGATACGCAGTATTTT.

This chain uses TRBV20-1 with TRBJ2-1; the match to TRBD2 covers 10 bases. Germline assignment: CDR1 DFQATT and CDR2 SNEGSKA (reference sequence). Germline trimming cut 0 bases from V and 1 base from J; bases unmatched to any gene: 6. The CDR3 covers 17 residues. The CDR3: CSARDRVTSGSYNEQFF. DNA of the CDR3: TGCAGTGCTAGAGATCGGGTGACTAGCGGGTCCTACAATGAGCAGTTCTTC.

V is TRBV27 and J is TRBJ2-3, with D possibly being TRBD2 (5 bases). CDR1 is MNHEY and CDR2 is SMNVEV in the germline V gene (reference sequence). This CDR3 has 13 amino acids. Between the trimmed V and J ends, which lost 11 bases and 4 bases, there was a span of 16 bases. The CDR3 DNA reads TGTGCCGCGTCCGGGTGGGGAGCAGATACGCAGTATTTT. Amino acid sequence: CAASGWGADTQYF.

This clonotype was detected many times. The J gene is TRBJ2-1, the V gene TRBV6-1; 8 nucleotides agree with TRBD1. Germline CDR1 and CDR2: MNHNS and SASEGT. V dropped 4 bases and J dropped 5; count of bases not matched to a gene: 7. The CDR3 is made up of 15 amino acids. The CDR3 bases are TGTGCCAGCAGTGTAGACAGGGGTCCCCACAATGAGCAGTTCTTC. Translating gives CASSVDRGPHNEQFF.

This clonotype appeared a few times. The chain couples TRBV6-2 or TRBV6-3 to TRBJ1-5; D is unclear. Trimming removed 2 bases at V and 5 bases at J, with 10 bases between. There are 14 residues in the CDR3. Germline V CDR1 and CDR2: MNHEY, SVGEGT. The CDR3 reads CASSYNSGHQPQHF. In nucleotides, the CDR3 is TGTGCCAGCAGTTACAACTCTGGGCATCAGCCCCAGCATTTT.